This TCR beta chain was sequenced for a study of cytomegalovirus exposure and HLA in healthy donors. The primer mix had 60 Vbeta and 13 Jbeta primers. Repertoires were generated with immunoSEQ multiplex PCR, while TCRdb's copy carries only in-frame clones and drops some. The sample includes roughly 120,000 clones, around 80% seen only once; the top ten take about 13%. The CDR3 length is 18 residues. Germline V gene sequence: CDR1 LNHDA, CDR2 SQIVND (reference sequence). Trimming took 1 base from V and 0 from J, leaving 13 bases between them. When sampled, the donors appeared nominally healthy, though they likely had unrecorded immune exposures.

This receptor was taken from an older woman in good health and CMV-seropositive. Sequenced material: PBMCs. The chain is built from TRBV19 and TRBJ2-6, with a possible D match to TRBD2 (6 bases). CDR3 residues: CASSIVGLMPSGANVLTF. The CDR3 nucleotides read TGTGCCAGTAGTATAGTGGGACTCATGCCCTCTGGGGCCAACGTCCTGACTTTC.